This note documents a single T cell receptor (beta chain) sequence. Its antigen remains unidentified. This specimen comes from a study of beta chain features in type 1 diabetes. Overall study context: Age, gender, cell numbers and subset yield matched between patients and controls.

The isolated RNA, all of it, was reverse transcribed, so expressed TCRB transcripts were what got sequenced. The protocol was immunoSEQ multiplex PCR, while the TCRdb copy is restricted to in-frame clones and leaves out a portion. Among more than 300,000 clones listed, 10% to 15% were seen once. CDR3 length: 15 amino acids. Germline V gives CDR1 GTSNPN, CDR2 SVGIG (reference sequence). Trimming left V 2 bases short and J 4 bases short, with 15 bases between. Regarding the study as a whole: There were fewer insertions and more deletions at the VDJ junctions of type 1 diabetes patients. A PCR bias possibly favoring shorter templates would apply equally to patients and controls.

Researchers reported sorting CD4+ naive, central memory, regulatory and stem cell-like memory cells via CD45RO/CCR7/CD25/CD127/CD95/CD27. The material sequenced was naive CD4+ T cells from blood. The V gene is TRBV30, the J gene TRBJ1-5, with D hard to call. This TCR derives from a man between 18 and 29 years old in good health. The CDR3 region has the DNA TGTGCCTGGAGTCGGTCTACAAGCGGGAATCAGCCCCAGCATTTT. As protein: CAWSRSTSGNQPQHF. Variable domain in full (rest from reference TRBV30 and TRBJ1-5): SQTIHQWPATLVQPVGSPLSLECTVEGTSNPNLYWYRQAAGRGLQLLFYSVGIGQISSEVPQNLSASRPQDRQFILSSKKLLLSDSGFYLCAWSRSTSGNQPQHFGDGTRLSIL.